These T cell receptor beta chains were read from a single sample in a study of regulatory T cells in long-lasting Graves disease. TCRdb used MiXCR to reprocess the multiplex PCR reads, holding one entry per CDR3 protein. Among hundreds of thousands of distinct CDR3 sequences listed, 15% to 20% were seen once. The same sample was also studied in work on T cells in Graves' hyperthyroidism and ophthalmopathy.

Sample: peripheral blood mononuclear cells (PBMCs), taken at new diagnosis, from a patient treated with antithyroid drugs. The origin of the receptors is a woman aged 25 to 39 with Graves disease. The CDR3 runs from the conserved cysteine through the conserved F or W. The D gene is left open where the match is weak. Expanded clones are given a class, and other clones once, few, many or no size at all.

TRBJ2-3,TRBV20-1,few,NA,15,TGCAGTGCCGACCAAAGATTGGTATTTACAGATACGCAGTATTTT,CSADQRLVFTDTQYF
TRBJ1-1,TRBV6-1,many,TRBD1,16,TGTGCCAGCAGCGGGGGGGGGACAGGGCGTCACACTGAAGCTTTCTTT,CASSGGGTGRHTEAFF
TRBJ2-7,TRBV27,many,TRBD1,13,TGTGCCAGCAGTAGGCAGGGGGCTGTGGAGCAGTACTTC,CASSRQGAVEQYF
TRBJ1-2,TRBV30,many,NA,13,TGTGCCTGTACCCGGGGGGTTTACTATGGCTACACCTTC,CACTRGVYYGYTF
TRBJ2-2,TRBV2,many,NA,15,TGTGCCAGCACTGGCGCAGGGGAAGGTTCCGGGGAGCTGTTTTTT,CASTGAGEGSGELFF
TRBJ2-7,TRBV30,few,NA,13,TGTGCCTCCCGATGGGCAGGGATTTACGAGCAGTACTTC,CASRWAGIYEQYF
TRBJ1-3,TRBV29-1,many,TRBD1,14,TGCAGCGTTGGGACAGGGATCTCTGGAAACACCATATATTTT,CSVGTGISGNTIYF
TRBJ2-1,TRBV20-1,NA,NA,16,TGCAGTGCTAGAGACCTAAGGGCGGTATCCTACAATGAGCAGTTCTTC,CSARDLRAVSYNEQFF
TRBJ1-5,TRBV2,few,NA,13,TGTGCCAGCAGTGGAAGAGAGTATGAGCCCCAGCATTTT,CASSGREYEPQHF
TRBJ2-1,TRBV7-8,NA,NA,18,TGTGCCAGCAGCTTACGTACCGGTAGCGTAAGCTCCTACAATGAGCAGTTCTTC,CASSLRTGSVSSYNEQFF
TRBJ2-1,TRBV9,many,NA,13,TGTGCCAGCAGCGTACTAGTTAACAATGAGCAGTTCTTC,CASSVLVNNEQFF
TRBJ2-1,TRBV18,few,TRBD2,16,TGTGCCAGCTCACGCCCCGGGACTAGCGGGATTCGTGAGCAGTTCTTC,CASSRPGTSGIREQFF
TRBJ1-5,TRBV20-1,many,NA,14,TGCAGTGCTAGAGATTTTCGGAAAGATCAGCCCCAGCATTTT,CSARDFRKDQPQHF
TRBJ1-1,TRBV5-1,many,TRBD1,14,TGCGCCAGCAGCTTGGGGGACAGTGGCCCTGAAGCTTTCTTT,CASSLGDSGPEAFF
TRBJ2-1,TRBV27,many,TRBD2,14,TGTGCCAGCAGTTGGACTAGCGGTTACAATGAGCAGTTCTTC,CASSWTSGYNEQFF
TRBJ2-1,TRBV7-9,many,TRBD2,17,TGTGCCAGCAGCTTATCTAGCGGGAGGGCCGGGTACAATGAGCAGTTCTTC,CASSLSSGRAGYNEQFF
TRBJ1-3,TRBV24-1,NA,NA,13,TGTGCCACCGGACCAAATCGTGGAAACACCATATATTTT,CATGPNRGNTIYF
TRBJ2-7,TRBV12-3/TRBV12-4,many,TRBD1,14,TGTGCCAGCAGCCGGGACAGGGGCTCCTACGAGCAGTACTTC,CASSRDRGSYEQYF
TRBJ1-5,TRBV5-1,many,NA,15,TGCGCCAGCAGCTTTGGACCGGAGAACTATCAGCCCCAGCATTTT,CASSFGPENYQPQHF
TRBJ2-4,TRBV28,few,NA,15,TGTGCCAGCAGTTTTAGGGGCCAGGGAAAAAGCATTCAGTACTTC,CASSFRGQGKSIQYF
TRBJ2-2,TRBV20-1,few,NA,15,TGCAGTGCTAGAGACGACTTAGACCCTACCGGGGAGCTGTTTTTT,CSARDDLDPTGELFF
TRBJ1-1,TRBV18,few,NA,14,TGTGCCAGCTCACCACTTCTAAGGGGGACTGAAGCTTTCTTT,CASSPLLRGTEAFF
TRBJ2-7,TRBV7-2,many,TRBD2,15,TGTGCCAGCAGCTTATCAGCGGGAGGAGTGGGCGAGCAGTACTTC,CASSLSAGGVGEQYF
TRBJ2-1,TRBV6-1,NA,NA,14,TGTGCCAGCAGCTCGGTCCTCGGATACAATGAGCAGTTCTTC,CASSSVLGYNEQFF
TRBJ2-3,TRBV6-1,many,NA,13,TGTGCCAGCAGTCTGACCGACACAGATACGCAGTATTTT,CASSLTDTDTQYF
TRBJ2-7,TRBV5-1,many,TRBD1,14,TGCGCCAGCAGTTTCCGAACAGGGGACCACGAGCAGTACTTC,CASSFRTGDHEQYF
TRBJ1-2,TRBV28,few,NA,14,TGTGCCAGCAGCGACCCAGGTACCCCTTTCGGTGTCACCTTC,CASSDPGTPFGVTF
TRBJ2-7,TRBV18,few,TRBD1,14,TGTGCCAGCTCATCACCCGGGACAGGGGAAGAGCAGTACTTC,CASSSPGTGEEQYF
TRBJ1-1,TRBV18,NA,NA,14,TGTGCCAGCTCACCTCAAAGTATGAACACTGAAGCTTCCTTT,CASSPQSMNTEASF
TRBJ2-1,TRBV28,NA,NA,17,TGTGCCAGCAGTGACAGGGATTGGACTATGGAGAACAATGAGCAGTTCTTC,CASSDRDWTMENNEQFF
TRBJ2-1,TRBV3-1,few,TRBD2,15,TGTGCCAGCAGCTTGGGACTAGCGGGGGGCACTGAGCAGTTCTTC,CASSLGLAGGTEQFF
TRBJ2-7,TRBV20-1,few,NA,13,TGCAGCCAACTAGGGGACGCTTCCTACGAGCAGTACTTC,CSQLGDASYEQYF
TRBJ1-6,TRBV2,many,NA,14,TGTGCCAGCAGTATAGACCCGAATAATTCACCCCTCCACTTT,CASSIDPNNSPLHF
TRBJ1-1,TRBV6-1,few,TRBD1,15,TGTGCCAGCACACGGAACAGGGGGCTAAACACTGAAGCTTTCTTT,CASTRNRGLNTEAFF
TRBJ2-3,TRBV7-2,few,NA,14,TGTGCCAGCAAGATGGCGATTAACACAGATACGCAGTATTTT,CASKMAINTDTQYF
TRBJ1-2,TRBV5-5,many,NA,15,TGTGCCAGCAGCTCCGTGGCCTCCGGATGGGATGGCTACACCTTC,CASSSVASGWDGYTF
TRBJ2-2,TRBV9,few,TRBD1,15,TGTGCCAGCAGCGTAGAGGGACAGTCTTCCGGGGAGCTGTTTTTT,CASSVEGQSSGELFF